The rows below give T cell receptor beta chains drawn from one sample of a study of cytomegalovirus exposure and HLA in healthy donors. Repertoires were generated with immunoSEQ multiplex PCR, while TCRdb's copy carries only in-frame clones and drops some. This table has under 250,000 clones, roughly 87% appearing once. Specimen: PBMCs. The source of these receptors is a woman aged 18-29 years in good health and CMV-seropositive. The CDR3 runs from the conserved cysteine through the conserved F or W. D genes are given only for firm matches. Rows give clone size only sometimes, using once, few, many, or a class for an expanded clone.

.	.	TRBJ2-3	TRBV9	TGTGCCAGCAGCGTAGAGGGCGGGAGCACAGATACGCAGTATTTT	CASSVEGGSTDTQYF
TRBD1	.	TRBJ1-2	TRBV27	TGTGCCAGCAGTTTAGGGACAGGAGATAACTATGGCTACACCTTC	CASSLGTGDNYGYTF
TRBD1	.	TRBJ1-5	TRBV7-9	TGTGCCAGCAGTACAGGGGGTGGGAATCAGCCCCAGCATTTT	CASSTGGGNQPQHF
.	.	TRBJ2-7	TRBV5-1	TGCGCCAGCAGCCTGGACCCGGGCCAGGGGACCTACGAGCAGTACTTC	CASSLDPGQGTYEQYF
.	.	TRBJ1-1	TRBV10-2	TGCGCCAGCAGTGAGTCGCCAGGGATTTCCCACACTGAAGCTTTCTTT	CASSESPGISHTEAFF
.	.	TRBJ1-1	TRBV28	TGTGCCAGCAGCCCGACAGGAGTGAACACTGAAGCTTTCTTT	CASSPTGVNTEAFF
.	.	TRBJ2-2	TRBV6-6	TGTGCCAGCAGTTCTCAGACAGGGAACACCGGGGAGCTGTTTTTT	CASSSQTGNTGELFF
.	.	TRBJ2-7	TRBV9	TGTGCCAGCAGCGTAGAGGCAGCGATCTCCTACGAGCAGTACTTC	CASSVEAAISYEQYF
TRBD1	once	TRBJ1-4	TRBV5-6	TGTGCCAGCAGCTTGGATATGGGACAGTCTAATGAAAAACTGTTTTTT	CASSLDMGQSNEKLFF
TRBD2	once	TRBJ2-7	TRBV7-2	TGTGCCAGCAGCCGATTGCGGGAGTTCAACGAGCAGTACTTC	CASSRLREFNEQYF
TRBD2	.	TRBJ2-1	TRBV28	TGTGCCAGCAGTTGGCTAGCGGGAGTCGGGAATGAGCAGTTCTTC	CASSWLAGVGNEQFF